This T cell receptor beta chain was identified in a study of PD-L1 blockade in urothelial cancer. Across the whole study: Counts from blood samples showed a median of roughly 150,000 T cells.

V shed 3 bases and J 9 bases; nucleotides not matched to a gene: 10. Germline V gene lookup returns CDR1 LNHNV and CDR2 YYDKDF (reference sequence). The CDR3 is 15 amino acids. Produced via immunoSEQ multiplex PCR; TCRdb's table is partial and in-frame only. The sample records tens of thousands of clones, around 80% being singletons. The sequence came from a man between 65 and 85 years old with urothelial cancer. The chain has TRBV15 and TRBJ2-1; the match to TRBD1 covers 8 bases. The specimen comprised PBMCs, sampled around atezolizumab (anti-PD-L1) treatment. The CDR3 loop reads CATSRRQGASGEQFF. In nucleotides, the CDR3 is TGTGCCACCAGCAGGAGGCAGGGGGCCTCGGGTGAGCAGTTCTTC.